This T cell receptor (beta chain) was observed in a study of T cells in Graves' hyperthyroidism and ophthalmopathy. Study-wide results and limits: Among clonotypes expanded in thyroid above 0.001, most were also found in blood.

Amplified TCR beta CDR3 regions came from RNA transcripts. The HTBI primer set served for first-round RT-PCR of the TCR CDR3. TCRdb re-called the multiplex PCR reads through MiXCR, storing one row per CDR3 protein. The sample has hundreds of thousands of distinct CDR3 sequences, more than 15% seen once; the top ten hold 14%. There are 16 residues in the CDR3. Germline V gives CDR1 LNHDA, CDR2 SQIVND (reference sequence). V dropped 9 bases and J dropped 6; count of bases not matched to a gene: 16. This clonotype came up a few times. What it binds is not known. Uncontrolled infection, other autoimmune disease, pregnancy or lactation led to exclusion. Clinical symptoms, serum thyroxine and TRAb, thyroid ultrasound and orbital computed tomography were used for the diagnoses.

This chain joins TRBV19 and TRBJ2-1; 8 bases line up with TRBD2. This TCR came from a woman aged 18-35 years with Graves' hyperthyroidism. The specimen sequenced was blood. The CDR3 is CASVGAAGGRINEQFF. As DNA, the CDR3 is TGTGCCAGCGTGGGTGCGGCGGGAGGTCGGATCAATGAGCAGTTCTTC. Drawing the rest from reference TRBV19 and TRBJ2-1, the complete variable domain is DGGITQSPKYLFRKEGQNVTLSCEQNLNHDAMYWYRQDPGQGLRLIYYSQIVNDFQKGDIAEGYSVSREKKESFPLTVTSAQKNPTAFYLCASVGAAGGRINEQFFGPGTRLTVL.